A selection of T cell receptor beta chains follows, all from one sample in a study of human T cells and chemical hapten exposure. TCRdb re-derived calls from the reads in MiXCR, one entry per CDR3 protein. The sample contains about 120,000 distinct CDR3 sequences, less than 10% of which appear only once. The sample taken for sequencing was whole blood. The receptors were gathered from a human donor in good health. Some clones in this sample may be carry-over from other donors' samples. The CDR3 runs from the conserved cysteine through the conserved F or W. The D gene is left open where the match is weak. Not every row has a clone size; where given, it reads once, few, many or a size class.

CDR3 protein | CDR3 DNA | V gene | D gene | clone size | J gene
CSASDVSGNDTYEQYF | TGCAGTGCTAGTGACGTTAGCGGGAACGATACCTACGAGCAGTACTTC | TRBV20-1 | TRBD2 | many | TRBJ2-7
CASRSVPAGAEGNIQYF | TGCGCCAGCCGATCGGTTCCCGCGGGAGCAGAGGGAAACATTCAGTACTTC | TRBV4-1 | TRBD2 | - | TRBJ2-4
CAVRDSQLGEQYF | TGTGCCGTTCGGGACTCCCAATTGGGTGAGCAGTACTTC | TRBV2 | - | few | TRBJ2-7
CSARDLRGGPYEQYF | TGCAGTGCTAGAGATCTACGGGGGGGGCCTTACGAGCAGTACTTC | TRBV20-1 | TRBD2 | - | TRBJ2-7
CATLTVAGELFF | TGTGCCACCCTTACAGTTGCCGGGGAGCTGTTTTTT | TRBV15 | - | few | TRBJ2-2
CASSWDRGSNTGELFF | TGTGCCAGCAGCTGGGACAGGGGGTCGAACACCGGGGAGCTGTTTTTT | TRBV11-2 | TRBD1 | few | TRBJ2-2
CASSGEGTVTGELFF | TGTGCCAGCAGTGGAGAAGGGACAGTCACCGGGGAGCTGTTTTTT | TRBV6-1 | TRBD1 | few | TRBJ2-2
CASSYDTGINEKLFF | TGCGCCAGCAGCTACGATACAGGGATTAATGAAAAACTGTTTTTT | TRBV5-1 | - | few | TRBJ1-4
CSARGTNTEAFF | TGCAGTGCCCGCGGGACGAACACTGAAGCTTTCTTT | TRBV20-1 | - | many | TRBJ1-1
CASSPGLAGLSYEQYF | TGCGCCAGCAGCCCGGGACTAGCGGGCCTTTCCTACGAGCAGTACTTC | TRBV5-1 | TRBD2 | many | TRBJ2-7
CASSPASAGRGTDTQYF | TGTGCCAGCAGTCCCGCTAGCGCTGGGCGAGGCACAGATACGCAGTATTTT | TRBV12-3/TRBV12-4 | - | many | TRBJ2-3
CASSSRRRGLAARSYNEQFF | TGTGCCAGCAGTTCCCGCCGAAGAGGACTAGCGGCCCGCTCCTACAATGAGCAGTTCTTC | TRBV27 | TRBD2 | few | TRBJ2-1
CASHPGESYNEQFF | TGTGCCAGCCATCCGGGGGAATCCTACAATGAGCAGTTCTTC | TRBV6-5 | - | few | TRBJ2-1
CASSPLETQYF | TGTGCCAGCTCACCACTGGAGACCCAGTACTTC | TRBV18 | - | many | TRBJ2-5
CASSSPVFWPEQFF | TGTGCCAGCAGCTCCCCAGTTTTTTGGCCCGAGCAGTTCTTC | TRBV11-1 | - | few | TRBJ2-1
CAISADWGRERYEQYF | TGTGCCATCAGTGCCGATTGGGGCAGGGAGAGGTACGAGCAGTACTTC | TRBV10-3 | - | many | TRBJ2-7
CASSLAASPPRNEQFF | TGTGCCAGCAGCTTAGCGGCATCCCCACCCCGGAATGAGCAGTTCTTC | TRBV7-6 | - | - | TRBJ2-1
CSVEDPRTGGDTQYF | TGCAGCGTTGAAGACCCTCGGACAGGGGGTGATACGCAGTATTTT | TRBV29-1 | TRBD1 | - | TRBJ2-3
CASSIWGGETQYF | TGTGCCAGTAGTATTTGGGGGGGAGAGACCCAGTACTTC | TRBV19 | TRBD2 | many | TRBJ2-5
CASRNTGSNQPQHF | TGTGCCAGCAGGAACACAGGGTCGAATCAGCCCCAGCATTTT | TRBV12-3/TRBV12-4 | - | many | TRBJ1-5
CASSESGVLAETQYF | TGTGCCAGCAGTGAAAGTGGGGTATTGGCAGAGACCCAGTACTTC | TRBV25-1 | - | - | TRBJ2-5
CASTRDRGRVINEQYF | TGCGCCAGCACCCGGGACAGGGGGCGAGTAATTAACGAGCAGTACTTC | TRBV5-1 | TRBD1 | - | TRBJ2-7
CSALIETQYF | TGCAGTGCCCTTATAGAGACCCAGTACTTC | TRBV20-1 | - | - | TRBJ2-5
CASSARAFSEPQHF | TGTGCCAGCAGTGCCCGGGCCTTCAGTGAGCCCCAGCATTTT | TRBV6-5 | - | many | TRBJ1-5
CASSPILQVLVSGANVLTF | TGTGCCAGCAGCCCCATATTACAGGTTTTGGTCTCTGGGGCCAACGTCCTGACTTTC | TRBV14 | - | - | TRBJ2-6